This note documents a single T cell receptor (beta chain) sequence. This entry belongs to a study of cytomegalovirus exposure and HLA in healthy donors. PCR primers comprised 60 Vbeta and 13 Jbeta primers. Per the original data handling: Among the unique TCR beta chains that a later analysis counted, about 79 million in all, about 10 million were shared. Measured with immunoSEQ multiplex PCR; TCRdb has only the in-frame clones, and not every one. D and trimming were read from the DNA, whereas the V and J calls and clone size are those reported in that table. Of 150,000 to 190,000 clones in the sample, roughly four fifths are singletons; the top ten hold more than 1.2%. The CDR3 length is 15 residues. CDR1 and CDR2 (germline): MNHEY, SMNVEV (reference sequence). V lost 6 bases and J 0 bases, leaving 12 bases between the germline ends.

This sequence was found in a man aged 18 to 30 in good health and CMV-seronegative. The gene calls are TRBV27 and TRBJ2-1, with D perhaps TRBD2 (5 bases). Sequences were obtained from PBMCs. The CDR3 DNA sequence: TGTGCCAGCAGGTCTAGAGGGAGCTCCTACAATGAGCAGTTCTTC. Amino acid sequence: CASRSRGSSYNEQFF.